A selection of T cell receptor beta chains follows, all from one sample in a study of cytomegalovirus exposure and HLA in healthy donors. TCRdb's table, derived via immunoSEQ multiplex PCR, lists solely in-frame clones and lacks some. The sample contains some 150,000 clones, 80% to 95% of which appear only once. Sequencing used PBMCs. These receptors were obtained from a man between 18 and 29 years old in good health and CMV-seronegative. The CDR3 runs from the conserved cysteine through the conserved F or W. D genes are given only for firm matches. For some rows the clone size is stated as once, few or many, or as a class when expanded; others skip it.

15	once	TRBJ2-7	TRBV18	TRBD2	CASSPSGGSGSEQYF	TGTGCCAGCTCACCATCGGGGGGATCAGGGTCGGAGCAGTACTTC
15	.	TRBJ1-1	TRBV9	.	CASSPSPGTRTEAFF	TGTGCCAGCAGCCCAAGTCCCGGGACTAGAACTGAAGCTTTCTTT
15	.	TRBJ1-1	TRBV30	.	CAWIQSARMNTEAFF	TGTGCCTGGATTCAGAGCGCCAGAATGAACACTGAAGCTTTCTTT
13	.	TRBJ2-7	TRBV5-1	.	CASSLIEQYEQYF	TGCGCCAGCAGCTTGATTGAACAGTACGAGCAGTACTTC
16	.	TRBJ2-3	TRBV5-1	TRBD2	CASSLGSSGSTDTQYF	TGCGCCAGCAGCTTGGGATCTAGCGGGAGCACAGATACGCAGTATTTT
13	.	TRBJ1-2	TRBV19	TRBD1	CASHGQDGYGYTF	TGTGCCAGCCACGGACAGGACGGTTATGGCTACACCTTC
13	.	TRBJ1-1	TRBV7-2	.	CASSLEPRAEAFF	TGTGCCAGCAGCTTAGAACCGAGGGCTGAAGCTTTCTTT
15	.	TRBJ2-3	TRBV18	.	CASSPEYLRTDTQYF	TGTGCCAGCTCACCGGAATACCTGAGGACAGATACGCAGTATTTT
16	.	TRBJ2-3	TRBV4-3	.	CASSQDPSGSTDTQYF	TGCGCCAGCAGCCAAGATCCCAGCGGGAGCACAGATACGCAGTATTTT
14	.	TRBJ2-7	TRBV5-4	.	CASSLAGGFYEQYF	TGTGCCAGCAGCTTGGCCGGAGGGTTCTACGAGCAGTACTTC
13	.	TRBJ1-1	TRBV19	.	CASSIARDYEAFF	TGTGCCAGTAGTATCGCGAGGGACTATGAAGCTTTCTTT
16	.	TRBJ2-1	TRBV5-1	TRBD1	CASSLGDRTLHNEQFF	TGCGCCAGCAGCTTGGGGGACAGGACCCTCCACAATGAGCAGTTCTTC
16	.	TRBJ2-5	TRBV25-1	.	CASSELGGTPKETQYF	TGTGCCAGCAGTGAATTGGGAGGAACCCCCAAAGAGACCCAGTACTTC
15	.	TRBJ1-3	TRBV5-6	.	CASTGTGGSGNTIYF	TGTGCCAGCACCGGTACCGGGGGCTCTGGAAACACCATATATTTT
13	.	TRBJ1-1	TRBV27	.	CASSLHMNTEAFF	TGTGCCAGTTCCTTACACATGAACACTGAAGCTTTCTTT
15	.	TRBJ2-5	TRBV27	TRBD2	CASSLAGDDQETQYF	TGTGCCAGCAGTCTAGCGGGGGACGACCAAGAGACCCAGTACTTC
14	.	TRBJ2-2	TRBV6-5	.	CASSYGGLSGELFF	TGTGCCAGCAGTTACGGCGGACTCTCCGGGGAGCTGTTTTTT
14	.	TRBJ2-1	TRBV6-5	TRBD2	CASPSGVWDNEQFF	TGTGCCAGCCCAAGCGGGGTTTGGGACAATGAGCAGTTCTTC
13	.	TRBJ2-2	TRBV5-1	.	CASSWAGTGELFF	TGCGCCAGCAGCTGGGCCGGCACCGGGGAGCTGTTTTTT
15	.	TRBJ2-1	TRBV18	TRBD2	CASSGTSLRYNEQFF	TGTGCCAGCTCAGGGACTAGCCTTCGCTACAATGAGCAGTTCTTC
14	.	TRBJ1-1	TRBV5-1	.	CASSPEFPDTEAFF	TGCGCCAGCAGCCCGGAGTTCCCTGACACTGAAGCTTTCTTT
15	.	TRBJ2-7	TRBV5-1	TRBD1	CASSLASGGVYEQYF	TGCGCCAGCAGCTTGGCTTCAGGGGGCGTCTACGAGCAGTACTTC
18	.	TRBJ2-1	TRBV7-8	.	CASSLGPLGRGPRNEQFF	TGTGCCAGCAGCTTAGGGCCCTTAGGGCGGGGCCCCCGGAATGAGCAGTTCTTC
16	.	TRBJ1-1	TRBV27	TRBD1	CASSLLIQGARTEAFF	TGTGCCAGCAGTCTCCTAATACAGGGGGCGCGCACTGAAGCTTTCTTT
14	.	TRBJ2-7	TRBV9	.	CASTSGRDSYEQYF	TGTGCCAGCACCTCGGGCAGGGACTCCTACGAGCAGTACTTC
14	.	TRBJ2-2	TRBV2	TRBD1	CASSGDRVTGELFF	TGTGCCAGCAGTGGGGACAGGGTGACCGGGGAGCTGTTTTTT
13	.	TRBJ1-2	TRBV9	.	CASSAQGNYGYTF	TGTGCCAGCAGCGCCCAGGGGAACTATGGCTACACCTTC
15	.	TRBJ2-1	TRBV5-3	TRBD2	CARSDGTSGNNEQFF	TGTGCCAGAAGCGATGGGACTAGCGGTAACAATGAGCAGTTCTTC
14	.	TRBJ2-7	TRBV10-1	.	CASSPSAFSYEQYF	TGCGCCAGCAGCCCTAGCGCCTTCTCCTACGAGCAGTACTTC
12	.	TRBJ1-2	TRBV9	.	CASSITGNGYTF	TGTGCCAGCAGTATAACAGGGAACGGCTACACCTTC
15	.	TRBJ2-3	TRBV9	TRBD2	CASSVVGGRADTQYF	TGTGCCAGCAGCGTAGTCGGCGGGAGGGCCGATACGCAGTATTTT
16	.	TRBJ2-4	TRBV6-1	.	CASSEVNLVAKNIQYF	TGTGCCAGCAGTGAGGTGAACTTAGTTGCCAAAAACATTCAGTACTTC
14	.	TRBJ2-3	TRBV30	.	CAWSFLKSTDTQYF	TGTGCCTGGAGTTTCCTAAAAAGCACAGATACGCAGTATTTT
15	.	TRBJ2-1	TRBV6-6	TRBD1	CASSQGTVVWNEQFF	TGTGCCAGCAGCCAGGGGACAGTCGTCTGGAATGAGCAGTTCTTC
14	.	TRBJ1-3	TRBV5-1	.	CASSDGGSGNTIYF	TGCGCCAGCAGCGATGGGGGGTCTGGAAACACCATATATTTT
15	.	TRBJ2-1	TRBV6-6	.	CASSFTGHQYNEQFF	TGTGCCAGCAGCTTCACGGGACACCAATACAATGAGCAGTTCTTC
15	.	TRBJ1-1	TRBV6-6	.	CASGNFGSEGTEAFF	TGTGCCAGCGGTAACTTCGGAAGCGAGGGCACTGAAGCTTTCTTT